The 20 T cell receptor beta chains presented below share a single source sample, sequenced in a study of T cell repertoires in cytomegalovirus infection. Via MiXCR, TCRdb re-called the reads, giving one row per CDR3 protein. Of fewer than 650,000 distinct CDR3 sequences listed, around two fifths are singletons. Which antigens these TCRs recognize remains unknown. Sequencing was performed on cultured PBMCs, taken from culture after CMV antigen stimulation. The receptors here all came from a human donor in good health (CMV status not recorded). Some clones in this sample may be carry-over from other donors' samples.

This clonotype was found many times. The rearrangement links TRBV7-2 to TRBJ2-7, with D possibly TRBD2 on 6 matching bases. The germline V gene encodes CDR1 SGHTA and CDR2 FQGNSA. The CDR3 totals 18 residues. Trimming stripped 3 bases from V and 6 bases from J, with 27 bases between. The CDR3 is CASSFNLASVRFGGEQYF. The CDR3 nucleotides are TGTGCCAGCAGCTTTAATTTGGCTAGCGTGCGGTTCGGGGGCGAGCAGTACTTC.

This clonotype has only a few counts. The genes are TRBV11-2 and TRBJ2-7; 11 bases align to TRBD2. V was clipped by 5 bases and J by 7 bases; unmatched bases: 7. Looked up from germline, CDR1 is SGHAT and CDR2 is FQNNGV. CDR3 size: 14 residues. CDR3 bases: TGTGCCAGCAGCCGCGGACTAGCGGGCTTTGAGCAGTACTTC. It yields the protein CASSRGLAGFEQYF.

The table lists this clonotype with a few counts. The V gene is TRBV27, the J gene TRBJ2-2, with D possibly called TRBD1 or TRBD2 (7 bases each). Germline CDR1 MNHEY, CDR2 SMNVEV (reference sequence). Deletions cut 6 bases from V and 5 bases from J, with 16 bases between. The CDR3 has 15 amino acids. CDR3 region: CASSQQGRGTGELFF. The CDR3 bases are TGTGCCAGCAGCCAACAGGGGCGGGGGACCGGGGAGCTGTTTTTT.

This chain connects TRBV11-1 to TRBJ2-2; no firm D call. The V gene's germline CDR1 is SGHAT and CDR2 FQDESV (reference sequence). The CDR3 has 15 residues. The germline V and J ends were trimmed by 4 bases and 7 bases, with 16 bases remaining between them. CDR3: CASSSGTWQLGELFF. For the CDR3, the DNA is TGTGCCAGCAGCTCCGGCACATGGCAACTCGGGGAGCTGTTTTTT.

This chain links TRBV4-3 with TRBJ2-1; perhaps D is TRBD1 or TRBD2 (5 bases each). The CDR3 loop spans 13 amino acids. The V gene's germline CDR1 is LGHNA and CDR2 YSLEER. V was shortened by 0 bases and J by 9 bases, with 9 bases between the two germline ends. CDR3 region: CASSQDKRGEQFF. CDR3 nucleotide sequence: TGCGCCAGCAGCCAAGATAAGAGGGGTGAGCAGTTCTTC.

V and J are TRBV9 and TRBJ1-2, with 7 bases that match TRBD1. The CDR3 covers 14 residues. The J segment lost 6 bases and the V segment lost 0 bases, leaving 5 bases of the junction unmatched. The V gene's germline CDR1 is SGDLS and CDR2 YYNGEE. The CDR3: CASSVGRGGDGYTF. The CDR3, as DNA: TGTGCCAGCAGCGTAGGTCGAGGGGGCGATGGCTACACCTTC.

This clonotype turned up a few times. This chain links TRBV6-2 or TRBV6-3 with TRBJ2-3, with D tentatively TRBD1 or TRBD2 (5 bases each). With 7 bases removed from V and 4 bases from J, the gap between germline ends came to 15 bases. The germline gives CDR1 MNHEY, CDR2 SVGEGT. The CDR3 consists of 14 residues. The CDR3 nucleotides are TGTGCCAGCATCCGGGACCCGTACGCAGATACGCAGTATTTT. Translation gives CASIRDPYADTQYF.

This clonotype was observed many times. The chain joins TRBV7-2 to TRBJ1-1, with a tentative D call TRBD1 (6 bases). The CDR3 sequence is 13 residues long. V was shortened by 4 bases and J by 0 bases, with 6 bases between the two germline ends. Germline V gives CDR1 SGHTA, CDR2 FQGNSA. Here the CDR3 reads CASSYRVNTEAFF. DNA for the CDR3: TGTGCCAGCAGCTACAGGGTGAACACTGAAGCTTTCTTT.

The table lists this clonotype with a count of one. No conserved phenylalanine or tryptophan is present at the end of the CDR3, so a read error is the likely explanation. The rearrangement joins TRBV7-2 to TRBJ1-6; no firm D call. CDR3 size: 16 residues. V was cut by 2 bases and J by 10 bases, with 18 bases left in between. Germline loops: CDR1 SGHTA, CDR2 FQGNSA. This CDR3 reads CASSLWTPIRTSPLHL. The CDR3 coding sequence is TGTGCCAGCAGCTTATGGACTCCAATAAGAACCTCACCCCTCCACCTT.

V is TRBV15 and J is TRBJ2-3; 11 nucleotides align to TRBD2. Germline V gene data show CDR1 as LNHNV and CDR2 as YYDKDF (reference sequence). The CDR3 runs 18 residues. The V segment lost 0 bases and the J segment 7 bases; nucleotides outside the gene matches: 12. In DNA, the CDR3 is TGTGCCACCAGCAGAGATCCCCCTAGCGGGGGGAGTATGAATACGCAGTATTTT. This encodes CATSRDPPSGGSMNTQYF.

The chain joins TRBV7-8 to TRBJ2-7, with no clear D. The CDR3 is 14 residues long. Trimming left V 4 bases short and J 3 bases short, with 13 bases between. Germline values: CDR1 SGHVS, CDR2 FQNEAQ. CDR3 in DNA: TGTGCCAGCAGCTCCCGCCAGCCGAACTACGAGCAGTACTTC. It is translated as CASSSRQPNYEQYF.

This clonotype has more than one count but fewer than ten. V usage is TRBV2 and J usage is TRBJ1-2, with no clear D. Trimming removed 8 bases from V and 3 bases from J, with 10 bases in between. Germline assignment: CDR1 SNHLY and CDR2 FYNNEI. The CDR3 runs to 12 residues. CDR3 nucleotides: TGTGCCAGCCGGGGAGGCTACTATGGCTACACCTTC. Its translation: CASRGGYYGYTF. Supplemented by reference TRBV2 and TRBJ1-2, the full variable domain reads EPEVTQTPSHQVTQMGQEVILRCVPISNHLYFYWYRQILGQKVEFLVSFYNNEISEKSEIFDDQFSVERPDGSNFTLKIRSTKLEDSAMYFCASRGGYYGYTFGSGTRLTVV.

This clonotype was picked up a small number of times. The gene calls are TRBV12-3 or TRBV12-4 and TRBJ1-5, with 9 nucleotides matching TRBD1. V trimming: 5 bases; J trimming: 7 bases; junction bases outside the gene matches: 6. The CDR3 covers 14 residues. This CDR3 reads CASSLGTGKQPQHF. The CDR3 DNA is TGTGCCAGCAGTCTAGGGACAGGGAAACAGCCCCAGCATTTT.

The chain uses TRBV7-6 and TRBJ1-1; 10 positions match TRBD1. Looked up from germline, CDR1 is SGHVS and CDR2 is FNYEAQ. The CDR3 length is 15 residues. The V gene end was trimmed by 5 bases and the J gene end by 4 bases; junction bases not matched to a gene: 7. The CDR3 loop is CASSPGQGGGTEAFF. CDR3 DNA: TGTGCCAGCAGCCCAGGACAGGGGGGGGGCACTGAAGCTTTCTTT.

The rearrangement uses TRBV7-6 and TRBJ2-5; maybe TRBD1 (6 bases). CDR1 and CDR2 from the germline V gene are SGHVS and FNYEAQ. The CDR3 has 14 amino acids. The V and J ends lost 5 bases and 5 bases respectively, with 15 bases between them. The CDR3 protein is CASSRTQGGETQYF. CDR3 in DNA: TGTGCCAGCAGCCGTACACAGGGTGGGGAGACCCAGTACTTC.

The rearrangement links TRBV7-2 to TRBJ2-7; no clear D. The CDR3 spans 13 residues. V lost 5 bases, J lost 2 bases, and 10 bases lay in between. Germline-derived CDR1 and CDR2 are SGHTA and FQGNSA. CDR3 amino acids: CASSPRPAYEQYF. In nucleotides, the CDR3 is TGTGCCAGCAGCCCCAGACCCGCCTACGAGCAGTACTTC. Variable domain in full (rest from reference TRBV7-2 and TRBJ2-7): GAGVSQSPSNKVTEKGKDVELRCDPISGHTALYWYRQSLGQGLEFLIYFQGNSAPDKSGLPSDRFSAERTGGSVSTLTIQRTQQEDSAVYLCASSPRPAYEQYFGPGTRLTVT.

The chain recombines TRBV4-1 with TRBJ2-2, with D possibly TRBD2 on 6 matching bases. Germline V gene lookup returns CDR1 MGHRA and CDR2 YSYEKL. This CDR3 is 18 amino acids long. Trimming pared 4 bases from V and 1 base from J, leaving 19 bases between. In nucleotides, the CDR3 is TGCGCCAGCAGCCGCCCGACCCGAGGCGGGAAGAACACCGGGGAGCTGTTTTTT. This translates into CASSRPTRGGKNTGELFF.

This clonotype was found a few times. This chain connects TRBV11-3 to TRBJ2-1; maybe TRBD2 (7 bases). V gave up 5 bases and J gave up 4 bases, with 12 bases separating them. This CDR3 comprises 14 residues. Per the germline V gene, CDR1 is SGHNT and CDR2 is YENEEA. CDR3 nucleotide sequence: TGTGCCAGCAGCCCCCGGGGGGCTTACAATGAGCAGTTCTTC. It translates to CASSPRGAYNEQFF.

Only a few counts were recorded for this clonotype. The chain employs TRBV5-5 and TRBJ1-5; a possible D gene is TRBD1 (5 bases). Trimming cost V 4 bases and J 3 bases, with 11 bases left between them. The CDR3 totals 14 residues. CDR1 SGHKS and CDR2 YYEKEE come from the germline V gene (reference sequence). DNA for the CDR3: TGTGCCAGCAGCACGGGACCTCTCAATCAGCCCCAGCATTTT. The encoded protein is CASSTGPLNQPQHF.

This chain connects TRBV2 to TRBJ1-6; D possibly corresponds to TRBD1 (5 bases). The CDR3 is 15 amino acids. CDR1 and CDR2 (germline): SNHLY, FYNNEI. Trimming stripped 8 bases from V and 6 bases from J, with 17 bases between. CDR3: CASAFFQGSNSPLHF. As DNA, the CDR3 is TGTGCCAGCGCCTTCTTCCAGGGTAGTAATTCACCCCTCCACTTT. Supplemented by reference TRBV2 and TRBJ1-6, the full variable domain reads EPEVTQTPSHQVTQMGQEVILRCVPISNHLYFYWYRQILGQKVEFLVSFYNNEISEKSEIFDDQFSVERPDGSNFTLKIRSTKLEDSAMYFCASAFFQGSNSPLHFGNGTRLTVT.